This TCR beta chain was observed in a study of persistence of HIV-infected CD4 T cells. Study context: Isolated cells were CMV- and HIV-1 Gag-responding CD4+ T cells. Study observations and caveats: Bulk TCR data could not be restricted to HIV-1-infected CMV-responding cells. TCR oligoclonality correlated with proviral oligoclonality in the same sorted populations.

This CDR3 is built from 15 residues. Germline lookup yields CDR1 SSHAT and CDR2 FNYEAQ (reference sequence). Trimming removed 5 bases from V and 3 bases from J; junction bases left unmatched: 5. Lysates of CMV-infected fibroblasts at around 9.8 ug/mL stimulated these cells. Memory cells lacking CD40L and CD69 with high CD45RO were sorted. Anti-CD28/CD49d costimulation, CD40-blocking antibody and enfuvirtide were given to CD8-depleted PBMCs for under 20 hours. The immunoSEQ assay was version 4, run in survey mode. The repertoire was sequenced with immunoSEQ multiplex PCR; TCRdb's copy has only in-frame clones and lacks some. The table lists tens of thousands of clones, more than 70% of them singletons. With regard to this clone: The antigen remains undetermined.

The receptor was isolated from an adult man with HIV who was CMV-seropositive. The chain joins TRBV7-7 to TRBJ2-3; 10 bases align to TRBD2. The sample here was CD4+ T cells sorted from PBMCs after 18-hour stimulation, taken from a patient who received antiretroviral therapy. CDR3 bases: TGTGCCAGCAGCCCTAGCGGGGGAACTACAGATACGCAGTATTTT. Translation: CASSPSGGTTDTQYF.